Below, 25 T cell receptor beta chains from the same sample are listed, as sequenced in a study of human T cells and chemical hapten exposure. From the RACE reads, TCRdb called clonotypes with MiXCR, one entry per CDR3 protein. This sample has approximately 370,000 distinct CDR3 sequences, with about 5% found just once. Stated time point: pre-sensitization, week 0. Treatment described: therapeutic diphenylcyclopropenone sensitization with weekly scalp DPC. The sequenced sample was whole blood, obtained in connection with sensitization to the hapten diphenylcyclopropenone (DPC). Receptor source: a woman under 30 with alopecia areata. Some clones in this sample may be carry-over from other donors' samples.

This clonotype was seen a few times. CDR3 region: CASSETTWHEQYF. CDR3 DNA sequence: TGTGCCAGCAGTGAAACTACGTGGCACGAGCAGTACTTC. This rearrangement joins TRBV6-5 to TRBJ2-7; D uncertain. The CDR3 runs 13 residues. Deletions cut 5 bases from V and 5 bases from J, with 13 bases between. Per germline, CDR1 MNHEY and CDR2 SVGAGI.

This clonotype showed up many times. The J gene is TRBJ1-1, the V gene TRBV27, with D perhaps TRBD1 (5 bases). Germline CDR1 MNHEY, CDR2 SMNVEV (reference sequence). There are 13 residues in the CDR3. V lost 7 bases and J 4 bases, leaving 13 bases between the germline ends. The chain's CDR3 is CASNRDGATEAFF. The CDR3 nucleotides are TGTGCCAGCAATAGGGACGGCGCCACTGAAGCTTTCTTT.

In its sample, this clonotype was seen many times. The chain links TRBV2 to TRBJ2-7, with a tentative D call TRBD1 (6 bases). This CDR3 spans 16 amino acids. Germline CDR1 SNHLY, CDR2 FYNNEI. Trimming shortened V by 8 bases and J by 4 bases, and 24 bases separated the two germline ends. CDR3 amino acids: CASVGPAYRAKYEQYF. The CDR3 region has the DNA TGTGCCAGCGTGGGACCAGCGTACAGGGCAAAATACGAGCAGTACTTC.

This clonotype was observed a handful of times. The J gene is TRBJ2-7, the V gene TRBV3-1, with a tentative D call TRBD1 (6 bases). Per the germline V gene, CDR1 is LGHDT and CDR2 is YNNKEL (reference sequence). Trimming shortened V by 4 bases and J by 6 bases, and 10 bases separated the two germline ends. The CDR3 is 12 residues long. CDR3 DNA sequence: TGTGCCAGCAGCCTAACAGGGTGCGAGCAGTACTTC. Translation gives CASSLTGCEQYF.

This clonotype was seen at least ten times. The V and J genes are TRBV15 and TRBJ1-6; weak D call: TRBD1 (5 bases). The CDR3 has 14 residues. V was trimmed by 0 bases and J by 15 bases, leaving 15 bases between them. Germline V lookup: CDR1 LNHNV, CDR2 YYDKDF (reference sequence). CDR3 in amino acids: CATSRDRETESLHF. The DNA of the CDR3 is TGTGCCACCAGCAGAGATCGAGAGACAGAAAGCCTCCACTTT.

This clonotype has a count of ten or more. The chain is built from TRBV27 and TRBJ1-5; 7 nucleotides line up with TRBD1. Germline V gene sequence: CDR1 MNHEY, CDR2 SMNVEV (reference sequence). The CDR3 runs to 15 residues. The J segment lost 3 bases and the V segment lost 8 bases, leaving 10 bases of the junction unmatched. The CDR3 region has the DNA TGTGCCAGCGCCAACAATGACAGGGACAATCAGCCCCAGCATTTT. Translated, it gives CASANNDRDNQPQHF.

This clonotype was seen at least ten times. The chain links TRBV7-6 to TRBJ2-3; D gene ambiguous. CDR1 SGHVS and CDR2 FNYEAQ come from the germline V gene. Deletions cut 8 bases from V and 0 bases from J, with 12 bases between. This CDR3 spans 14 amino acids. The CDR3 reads CASSFYASTDTQYF. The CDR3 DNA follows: TGTGCCAGCTCCTTTTATGCTAGCACAGATACGCAGTATTTT. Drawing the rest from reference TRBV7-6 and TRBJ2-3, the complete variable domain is GAGVSQSPRYKVTKRGQDVALRCDPISGHVSLYWYRQALGQGPEFLTYFNYEAQQDKSGLPNDRFSAERPEGSISTLTIQRTEQRDSAMYRCASSFYASTDTQYFGPGTRLTVL.

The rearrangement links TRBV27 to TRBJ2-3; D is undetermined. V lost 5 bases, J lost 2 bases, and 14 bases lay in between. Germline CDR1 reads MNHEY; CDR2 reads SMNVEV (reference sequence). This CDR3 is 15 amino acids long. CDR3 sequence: CASSRELADTDTQYF. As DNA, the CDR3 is TGTGCCAGCAGTCGCGAATTGGCGGACACAGATACGCAGTATTTT.

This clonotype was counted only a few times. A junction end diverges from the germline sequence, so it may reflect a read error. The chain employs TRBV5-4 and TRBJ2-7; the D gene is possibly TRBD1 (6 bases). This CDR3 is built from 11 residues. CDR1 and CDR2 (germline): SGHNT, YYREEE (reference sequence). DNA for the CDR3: TGTGCCAGCAGCGCCGGACAGAAGGATAACTTC. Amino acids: CASSAGQKDNF.

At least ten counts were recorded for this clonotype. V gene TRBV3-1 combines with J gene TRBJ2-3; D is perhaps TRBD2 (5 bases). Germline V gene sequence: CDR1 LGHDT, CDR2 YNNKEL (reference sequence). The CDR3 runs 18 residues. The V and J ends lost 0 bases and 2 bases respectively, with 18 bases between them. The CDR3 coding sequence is TGTGCCAGCAGCCAAGATTTGTCGGGATTTCGCCCCACAGATACGCAGTATTTT. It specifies CASSQDLSGFRPTDTQYF.

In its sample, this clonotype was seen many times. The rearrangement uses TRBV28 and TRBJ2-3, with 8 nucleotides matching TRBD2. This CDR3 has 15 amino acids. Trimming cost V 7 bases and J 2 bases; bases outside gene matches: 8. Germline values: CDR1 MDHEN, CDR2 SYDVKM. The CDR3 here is CASTPKRGYTDTQYF. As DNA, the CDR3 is TGTGCCAGCACCCCTAAGCGGGGGTACACAGATACGCAGTATTTT.

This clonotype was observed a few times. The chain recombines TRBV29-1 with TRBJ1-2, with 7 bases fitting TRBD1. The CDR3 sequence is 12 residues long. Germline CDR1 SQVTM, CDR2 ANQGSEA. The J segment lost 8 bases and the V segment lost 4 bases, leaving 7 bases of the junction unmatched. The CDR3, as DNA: TGCAGCGTTGTCCACGACAGGGTCGGCTACACCTTC. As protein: CSVVHDRVGYTF.

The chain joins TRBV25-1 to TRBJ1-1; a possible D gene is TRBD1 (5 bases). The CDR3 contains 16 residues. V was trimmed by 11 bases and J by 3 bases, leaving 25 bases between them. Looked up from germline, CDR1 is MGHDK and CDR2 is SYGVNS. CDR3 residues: CAHTPEVRGLDTEAFF. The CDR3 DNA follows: TGTGCCCATACGCCGGAGGTTAGGGGATTGGACACTGAAGCTTTCTTT.

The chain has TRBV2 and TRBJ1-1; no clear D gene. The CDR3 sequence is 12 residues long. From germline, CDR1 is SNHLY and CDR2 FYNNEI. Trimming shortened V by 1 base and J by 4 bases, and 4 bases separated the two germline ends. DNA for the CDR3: TGTGCCAGCAGTGAAGGCCTCACTGAAGCTTTCTTT. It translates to CASSEGLTEAFF.

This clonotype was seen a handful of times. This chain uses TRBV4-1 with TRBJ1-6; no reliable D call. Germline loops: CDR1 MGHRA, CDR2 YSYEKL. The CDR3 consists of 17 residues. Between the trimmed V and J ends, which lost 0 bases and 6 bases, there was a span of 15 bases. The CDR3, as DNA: TGCGCCAGCAGCCAAGATTATAGGGCCCAAGCTAATTCACCCCTCCACTTT. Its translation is CASSQDYRAQANSPLHF.

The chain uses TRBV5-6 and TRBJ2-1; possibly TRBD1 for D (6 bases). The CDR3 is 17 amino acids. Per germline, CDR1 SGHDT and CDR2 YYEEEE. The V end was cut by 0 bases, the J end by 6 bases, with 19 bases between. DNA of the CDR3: TGTGCCAGCAGCTTGGCCCGGAAATATAAAGGGGGCAATGAGCAGTTCTTC. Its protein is CASSLARKYKGGNEQFF.

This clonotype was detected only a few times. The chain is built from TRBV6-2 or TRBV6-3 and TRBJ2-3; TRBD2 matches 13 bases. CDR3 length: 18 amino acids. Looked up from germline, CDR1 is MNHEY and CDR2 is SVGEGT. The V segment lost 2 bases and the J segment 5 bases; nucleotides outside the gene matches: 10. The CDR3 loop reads CASSYPLGLAGRKDTQYF. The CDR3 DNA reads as TGTGCCAGCAGTTACCCACTGGGACTAGCGGGGCGTAAAGATACGCAGTATTTT.

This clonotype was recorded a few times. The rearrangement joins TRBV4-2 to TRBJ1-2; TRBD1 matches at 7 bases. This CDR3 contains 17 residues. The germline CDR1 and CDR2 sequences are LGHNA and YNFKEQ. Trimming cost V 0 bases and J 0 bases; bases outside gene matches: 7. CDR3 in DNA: TGTGCCAGCAGCCAAGAATGGACAGGCCTTTCTAACTATGGCTACACCTTC. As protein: CASSQEWTGLSNYGYTF.

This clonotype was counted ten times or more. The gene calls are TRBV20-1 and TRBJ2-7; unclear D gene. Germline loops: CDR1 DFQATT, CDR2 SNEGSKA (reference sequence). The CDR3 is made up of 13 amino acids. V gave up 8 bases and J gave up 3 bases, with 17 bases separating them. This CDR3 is CSFLVPDIYEQYF. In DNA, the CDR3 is TGCAGTTTCCTGGTGCCCGACATCTACGAGCAGTACTTC.

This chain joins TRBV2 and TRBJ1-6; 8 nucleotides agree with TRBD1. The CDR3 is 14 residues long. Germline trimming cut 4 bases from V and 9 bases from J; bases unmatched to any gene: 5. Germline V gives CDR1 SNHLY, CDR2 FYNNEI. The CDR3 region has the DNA TGTGCCAGCAGTGTGACAGGGGTATCTTCACCCCTCCACTTT. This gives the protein CASSVTGVSSPLHF.

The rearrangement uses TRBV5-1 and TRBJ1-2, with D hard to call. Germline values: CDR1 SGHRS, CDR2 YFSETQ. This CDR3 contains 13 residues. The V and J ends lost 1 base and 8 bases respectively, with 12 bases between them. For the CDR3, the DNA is TGCGCCAGCAGCTTGACCGACCTAAGAGGCTACACCTTC. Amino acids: CASSLTDLRGYTF.

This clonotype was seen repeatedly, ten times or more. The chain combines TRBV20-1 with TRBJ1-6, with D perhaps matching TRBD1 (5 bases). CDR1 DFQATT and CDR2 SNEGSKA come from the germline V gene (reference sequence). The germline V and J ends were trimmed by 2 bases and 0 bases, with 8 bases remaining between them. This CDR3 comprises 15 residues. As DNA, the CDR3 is TGCAGTGCTAGAAGACAGCTCTCCTATAATTCACCCCTCCACTTT. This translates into CSARRQLSYNSPLHF.

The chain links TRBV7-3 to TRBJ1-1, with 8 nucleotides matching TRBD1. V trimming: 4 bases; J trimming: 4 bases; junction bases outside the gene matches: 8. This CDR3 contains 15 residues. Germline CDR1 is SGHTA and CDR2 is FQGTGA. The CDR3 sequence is CASSSGGTGGTEAFF. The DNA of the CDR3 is TGTGCCAGCAGCTCCGGGGGGACAGGAGGCACTGAAGCTTTCTTT.

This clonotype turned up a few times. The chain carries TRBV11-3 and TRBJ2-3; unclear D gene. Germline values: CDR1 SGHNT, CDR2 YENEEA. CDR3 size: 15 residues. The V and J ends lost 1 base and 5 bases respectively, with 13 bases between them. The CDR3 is CASSLGRGVGDTQYF. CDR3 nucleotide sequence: TGTGCCAGCAGCTTAGGTCGTGGGGTAGGAGATACGCAGTATTTT.

CDR3 sequence: CASSQGQGTAYEQYF. CDR3 coding DNA: TGCGCCAGCAGCCAGGGACAGGGGACAGCCTACGAGCAGTACTTC. The V call is TRBV4-3, the J call TRBJ2-7, with 10 bases that match TRBD1. The CDR3 covers 15 residues. Germline V lookup: CDR1 LGHNA, CDR2 YSLEER. V was pared by 3 bases and J by 2 bases, with 4 bases of the junction left unmatched.